This TCR beta chain originates from a study of T cell responses to AZD1222 COVID-19 vaccine. A remark on this clone: Its antigen is undetermined.

TCRdb's table, derived via immunoSEQ multiplex PCR, lists solely in-frame clones and lacks some. The sample has under 200,000 clones, around 90% seen once. CDR3 length equals 15 residues. Germline values: CDR1 SGHNT, CDR2 YYREEE (reference sequence). Deletions cut 3 bases from V and 3 bases from J, with 15 bases between. Overall study results and limits: Females outnumbered males among donors, who were mostly white British; clonal diversity was possibly underestimated. As reported, nearly half of all spike-specific TCRs target variant regions that are unmutated.

The input for sequencing was peripheral blood, taken 28 days after the second AZD1222 dose. This chain links TRBV5-4 with TRBJ1-1; the D gene is possibly TRBD1 (5 bases). This sequence was found in an adult who received the AZD1222 COVID-19 vaccine. The CDR3 DNA is TGTGCCAGCAGCTCCGGGGCAGAATGGGACACTGAAGCTTTCTTT. This sequence encodes CASSSGAEWDTEAFF. Full variable domain (rest looked up from reference TRBV5-4 and TRBJ1-1): ETGVTQSPTHLIKTRGQQVTLRCSSQSGHNTVSWYQQALGQGPQFIFQYYREEENGRGNFPPRFSGLQFPNYSSELNVNALELDDSALYLCASSSGAEWDTEAFFGQGTRLTVV.